This T cell receptor beta chain was profiled in a study of CD8 T cells in ankylosing spondylitis (dated 2017 in TCRdb). With regard to the full study: The study set out to find disease-linked TCR variants by profiling T cell receptor beta repertoires in ankylosing spondylitis patients and healthy donors. The full study cohort comprised 20 to 25 ankylosing spondylitis patients and roughly 110 healthy donors. Peripheral blood was sampled, and synovial fluid was additionally collected from ankylosing spondylitis patients. What the research found in general, with its limitations: In peripheral blood, the disease-linked clones were found at relatively low frequencies and had a CD8+ phenotype. The disease-linked clones were reported to be significantly enriched in matched synovial fluid samples from ankylosing spondylitis patients. Some of the motif variants had been reported before in the synovial fluid and blood of reactive arthritis patients, a finding that suggests common disease-initiation mechanisms. Blood from ankylosing spondylitis patients appeared to be characterized by a TCR beta motif composed of about eight highly homologous amino acid variants.

From the cysteine up to the phenylalanine, the CDR3 has a length of 11 residues. This entry keeps only the CDR3 DNA: 33 bases, framed from base 1. The junction shows trimming of 4 bases on V and 7 bases on J, plus 6 bases between the germline ends. For CDR1 and CDR2, the germline V gene lists MDHEN and SYDVKM. The sequencing machine was an Illumina HiSeq 2500. Quantitative 5'-RACE with molecular barcodes was the method used to prepare the TCR beta libraries. Processing in the source paper ran as follows. A new computational method, built on a probabilistic model of VDJ rearrangement, was used to identify disease-linked TCR variants. TCRdb itself trimmed the public reads at Q25 with fastp, ran MiXCR and retained productive beta chains. CDR3 protein sequences are deduplicated, and each keeps its most common genes and DNA. The authors' filters were not applied to this entry. This sample holds a few hundred thousand distinct CDR3 sequences; 8% to 11% were observed only once. 21% of the sample is held by the ten biggest clonotypes.

Notes on this clonotype: Its target antigen remains unknown. One base away there is no much larger clone; base qualities are not given.

The sequenced sample consisted of blood, either unsorted or a sorted T cell fraction (not recorded which). The sequence was collected from a male donor with ankylosing spondylitis or in good health (not recorded which). The rearranged chain carries TRBV28 and TRBJ2-3, with no D gene named confidently. At the DNA level, the sequence is TGTGCCAGCAGTTCAGAATATACGCAGTATTTT. This gives the protein CASSSEYTQYF.